This T cell receptor beta chain stems from a study of cytomegalovirus exposure and HLA in healthy donors. Study-wide points: Later work associated more than 15,000 TCR beta sequences with HLA alleles at 0.05 false discovery rate. Productive rates of about 90% or about 30% were seen for most TCR beta V segments in an earlier analysis.

On this clone itself: Its antigen is not known.

13 Jbeta primers and 60 Vbeta primers were used for the PCR. Only in-frame clones appear in the TCRdb table, and some are missing; sequencing was by immunoSEQ multiplex PCR. Of 65,000 to 70,000 clones in the sample, approximately 77% were seen once. V lost 1 base, J lost 9 bases, and 6 bases stayed unmatched. CDR1 is SGHDT and CDR2 is YYEEEE in the germline V gene. The length of the CDR3 is 14 residues. J is TRBJ2-1 and V is TRBV5-6, with 8 bases matching TRBD2. The source material was PBMCs. The TCR comes from a woman aged 25 to 39 in good health and CMV-seropositive. The CDR3 is CASSLRAGVGEQFF. In nucleotides, the CDR3 is TGTGCCAGCAGCTTGAGAGCGGGAGTGGGTGAGCAGTTCTTC.